Here is one TCR beta chain with its context. This CDR3 has 12 residues. Germline assignment: CDR1 SQVTM and CDR2 ANQGSEA. Trimming stripped 7 bases from V and 11 bases from J, with 20 bases between. This specimen belongs to a study of CDR3 diversity in severe acne. Via MiXCR, TCRdb re-called the PCR reads, giving one row per CDR3 protein. Of roughly 100,000 distinct CDR3 sequences detected, about half appear once; the ten largest clones hold around 11%. V is TRBV29-1 and J is TRBJ1-1; weak D call: TRBD1 (6 bases). This clonotype was sampled from a male donor with acne. The specimen sequenced was blood. In DNA form, the CDR3 reads TGCAGCGCCCAGGAGATACGGGGGCTGGCTTTCTTT. It codes for CSAQEIRGLAFF.